This is a list of T cell receptor beta chains from one sample in a study of lymphopenia after photon versus proton radiotherapy. Repertoires were generated with immunoSEQ multiplex PCR, while TCRdb's copy carries only in-frame clones and drops some. The table shows more than 70,000 clones, with approximately 82% occurring only once. The sample here was peripheral blood, taken from a patient treated with proton-based radiotherapy. The receptors derive from a man aged 60-69 years with pancreatic cancer. Both conserved end residues are part of each CDR3. A D gene is named only where the DNA matches it firmly. Clone size is given for some rows only: seen once, a few or many times, or a class if the clone is expanded.

once	TRBJ1-2	TRBD1	TRBV30	CAWSGRTGPNYGYTF	TGTGCCTGGAGTGGGAGGACAGGCCCTAACTATGGCTACACCTTC
once	TRBJ1-2	-	TRBV18	CASSPDGTNYGYTF	TGTGCCAGCTCACCCGACGGTACTAACTATGGCTACACCTTC
once	TRBJ1-1	-	TRBV5-4	CASSFGTVNTEAFF	TGTGCCAGCAGCTTCGGGACCGTGAACACTGAAGCTTTCTTT
-	TRBJ2-1	-	TRBV11-3	CASSSLPEQEQFF	TGTGCCAGCAGCTCCCTCCCCGAACAGGAGCAGTTCTTC
-	TRBJ2-7	-	TRBV19	CASSTSLMIQGEQYF	TGTGCCAGTAGTACCTCTCTCATGATCCAGGGCGAGCAGTACTTC
-	TRBJ2-3	TRBD2	TRBV11-2	CASSPIGGRSTDTQYF	TGTGCCAGCAGCCCAATTGGCGGGAGGAGCACAGATACGCAGTATTTT
-	TRBJ2-2	-	TRBV28	CAIARGSGELFF	TGTGCCATCGCGCGGGGCAGCGGGGAGCTGTTTTTT
-	TRBJ1-3	-	TRBV18	CASSPPTGVSGNTIYF	TGTGCCAGCTCACCCCCCACAGGCGTCTCTGGAAACACCATATATTTT
-	TRBJ2-1	TRBD1	TRBV7-2	CASSARDRGFGSYNEQFF	TGTGCCAGCAGCGCCCGGGACAGGGGTTTCGGCTCCTACAATGAGCAGTTCTTC
-	TRBJ2-7	-	TRBV18	CASSSTAYEQYF	TGTGCCAGCTCATCAACGGCCTACGAGCAGTACTTC
-	TRBJ2-5	-	TRBV14	CASSPRTLQETQYF	TGTGCCAGCAGCCCGCGGACCCTCCAGGAGACCCAGTACTTC
once	TRBJ2-5	TRBD1	TRBV10-3	CAISESGTAQETQYF	TGTGCCATCAGTGAGTCCGGGACAGCCCAAGAGACCCAGTACTTC
-	TRBJ1-5	-	TRBV28	CASSFFRSNQPQHF	TGTGCCAGCAGTTTCTTTAGGAGCAATCAGCCCCAGCATTTT
-	TRBJ2-2	-	TRBV7-2	CASSLGSRNTGELFF	TGTGCCAGCAGCTTAGGTAGCCGAAACACCGGGGAGCTGTTTTTT
few	TRBJ2-1	TRBD2	TRBV5-1	CASRLAGGYNEQFF	TGCGCCAGCAGATTAGCGGGAGGCTACAATGAGCAGTTCTTC
-	TRBJ1-4	-	TRBV6-6	CASSYSGLNEKLFF	TGTGCCAGCAGTTACTCAGGGTTGAATGAAAAACTGTTTTTT
-	TRBJ1-5	-	TRBV2	CASSRRTSGVGNQPQHF	TGTGCCAGCAGCCGAAGGACTTCCGGAGTTGGCAATCAGCCCCAGCATTTT
-	TRBJ1-1	-	TRBV7-8	CASSLGGWNTEAFF	TGTGCCAGCAGCTTAGGGGGGTGGAACACTGAAGCTTTCTTT
-	TRBJ1-3	-	TRBV6-6	CASQRAGNTIYF	TGTGCCAGCCAGAGAGCTGGAAACACCATATATTTT
-	TRBJ2-3	-	TRBV7-8	CASSPPPKVGYTQYF	TGTGCCAGCAGCCCCCCCCCAAAGGTCGGGTATACGCAGTATTTT
-	TRBJ2-1	-	TRBV6-6	CASSYSPSFNEQFF	TGTGCCAGCAGTTACTCGCCTAGCTTCAATGAGCAGTTCTTC
-	TRBJ1-2	-	TRBV9	CASSARGGANGYTF	TGTGCCAGCAGCGCCAGAGGGGGGGCAAATGGCTACACCTTC
-	TRBJ2-1	TRBD1	TRBV7-3	CASSFGQGSSYEQFF	TGTGCCAGCAGCTTTGGACAGGGCTCGTCCTATGAGCAGTTCTTC
once	TRBJ2-5	TRBD2	TRBV5-1	CASSLALAGAKETQYF	TGCGCCAGCAGCTTGGCCCTAGCGGGAGCGAAGGAGACCCAGTACTTC
-	TRBJ2-4	TRBD2	TRBV7-2	CASSLWASGRENIQYF	TGTGCCAGCAGCTTATGGGCTAGCGGGAGGGAAAACATTCAGTACTTC
-	TRBJ1-1	TRBD1	TRBV28	CASIESRGMNTEAFF	TGTGCCAGCATAGAATCCAGGGGGATGAACACTGAAGCTTTCTTT
few	TRBJ2-1	TRBD1	TRBV6-6	CASVDPGQGGIGQFF	TGTGCCAGCGTCGATCCGGGACAGGGGGGAATTGGGCAGTTCTTC
-	TRBJ2-4	-	TRBV11-3	CASSPQSREWGKNIQYF	TGTGCCAGCAGCCCACAGTCCAGGGAATGGGGCAAAAACATTCAGTACTTC
once	TRBJ1-2	-	TRBV4-1	CASSQAPGIWNYGYTF	TGCGCCAGCAGCCAAGCCCCGGGCATCTGGAACTATGGCTACACCTTC
-	TRBJ2-7	-	TRBV5-6	CASSLAGVDFYEQYF	TGTGCCAGCAGCTTGGCCGGCGTCGATTTCTACGAGCAGTACTTC
-	TRBJ2-1	TRBD2	TRBV30	CAWSREAHEQFF	TGTGCCTGGAGCCGGGAGGCCCACGAGCAGTTCTTC